This T cell receptor (beta chain) is drawn from a study of post-analysis software for immune sequencing data. Study conclusions and caveats: Strong co-clustering by F measure linked samples that shared a preparation batch. Four or five TRBV segments were more frequent in patients than controls; TRBV5-6, TRBV5-1 and TRBV20-1 belonged to this group.

In regard to this clonotype: What it binds is not known.

The V end lost 0 bases, the J end lost 1 base, and 12 bases lay between the germline ends. The CDR3 consists of 15 residues. Looked up from germline, CDR1 is DFQATT and CDR2 is SNEGSKA (reference sequence). cDNA libraries of TCR beta carried unique molecular identifiers. TCRdb re-analysed the PCR reads in MiXCR, keeping a single row per CDR3 protein. The data hold about 260,000 distinct CDR3 sequences, with 36% observed a single time. This TCR was recovered from a girl aged 10-17 years with multiple sclerosis. The gene calls are TRBV20-1 and TRBJ1-1, with D possibly matching TRBD1 (5 bases). Sequencing was done on a sample of blood. The CDR3 spells CSARDRGLPNTEAFF. The CDR3 DNA sequence: TGCAGTGCTAGAGATCGGGGACTCCCGAACACTGAAGCTTTCTTT.